This T cell receptor (beta chain) was recorded in a study of radiotherapy plus CTLA-4 blockade in lung cancer. Study overall: Objective responses arose in roughly 20% of patients, and 25% to 40% experienced disease control.

On this clone: Its specificity is unknown.

After removal of 0 bases from V and 5 bases from J, the junction contained 6 bases not matched to a gene. There are 16 residues in the CDR3. The germline V gene encodes CDR1 LGHNA and CDR2 YNFKEQ. Study-level findings and limits: An expansion of tumor-derived TCR clones occurred in blood after radiotherapy plus ipilimumab. Best predicting response, reportedly, were early blood T cell clone dynamics, with interferon-beta.

The study treated chemo-refractory metastatic non-small-cell lung cancer patients with focal radiation plus ipilimumab CTLA-4 blockade. The repertoire was sequenced with immunoSEQ multiplex PCR; TCRdb's copy has only in-frame clones and lacks some. Of 90,000 to 100,000 clones listed, roughly 79% were seen once; the top ten hold approximately 3%. The sample was peripheral blood, taken from a patient treated with radiotherapy plus ipilimumab. The V and J genes are TRBV4-2 and TRBJ2-5; TRBD2 matches 10 bases. This TCR was sampled from a human donor with non-small cell lung cancer who had a partial response to radiotherapy plus ipilimumab. Some clones in this sample may be carry-over from other donors' samples. In nucleotides, the CDR3 is TGTGCCAGCAGCCAAGAAGCTAGCGGGAGTAGGGAGACCCAGTACTTC. This encodes CASSQEASGSRETQYF.